This TCR beta chain is from a study of shared clonotypes between healthy human individuals. In the study overall: Aged between 18 and 49, the donors were a couple of women and three men.

Clones were read by immunoSEQ multiplex PCR, and TCRdb kept only the in-frame ones, dropping some. The sample records millions of clones, about 95% being singletons. Study conclusions and caveats: In general, naive subsets displayed greater estimated richness than memory subsets did.

In the case of this clone: Its antigen is still unknown.

The CDR3 is 15 amino acids. Per the germline V gene, CDR1 is SGHRS and CDR2 is YFSETQ. The V gene end was trimmed by 3 bases and the J gene end by 3 bases; junction bases not matched to a gene: 8. The chain employs TRBV5-1 and TRBJ2-5; 7 bases are shared with TRBD1. The material sequenced was naive CD4+ T cells sorted from blood. Subset meaning: CD45RA+ positively selected. This clonotype was sampled from a man between 18 and 35 years old in good health. The CDR3 DNA sequence: TGCGCCAGCAGCTGGGGACAGACAACCGAAGAGACCCAGTACTTC. Amino acids: CASSWGQTTEETQYF.